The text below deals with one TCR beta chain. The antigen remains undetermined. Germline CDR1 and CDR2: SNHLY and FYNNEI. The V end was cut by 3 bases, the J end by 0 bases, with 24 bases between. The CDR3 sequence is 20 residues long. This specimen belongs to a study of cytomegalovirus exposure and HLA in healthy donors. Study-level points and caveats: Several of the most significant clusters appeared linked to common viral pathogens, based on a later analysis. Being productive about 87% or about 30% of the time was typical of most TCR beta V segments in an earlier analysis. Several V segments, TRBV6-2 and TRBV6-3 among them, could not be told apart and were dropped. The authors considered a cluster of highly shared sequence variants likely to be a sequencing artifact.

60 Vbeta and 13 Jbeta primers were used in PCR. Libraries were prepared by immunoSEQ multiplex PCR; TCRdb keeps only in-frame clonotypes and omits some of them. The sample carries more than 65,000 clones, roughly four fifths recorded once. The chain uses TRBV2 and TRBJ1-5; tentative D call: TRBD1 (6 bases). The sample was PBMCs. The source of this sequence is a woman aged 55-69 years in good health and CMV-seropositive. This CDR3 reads CASSDRTVPSLFYSNQPQHF. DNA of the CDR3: TGTGCCAGCAGTGACCGGACAGTCCCAAGCCTATTCTATAGCAATCAGCCCCAGCATTTT.